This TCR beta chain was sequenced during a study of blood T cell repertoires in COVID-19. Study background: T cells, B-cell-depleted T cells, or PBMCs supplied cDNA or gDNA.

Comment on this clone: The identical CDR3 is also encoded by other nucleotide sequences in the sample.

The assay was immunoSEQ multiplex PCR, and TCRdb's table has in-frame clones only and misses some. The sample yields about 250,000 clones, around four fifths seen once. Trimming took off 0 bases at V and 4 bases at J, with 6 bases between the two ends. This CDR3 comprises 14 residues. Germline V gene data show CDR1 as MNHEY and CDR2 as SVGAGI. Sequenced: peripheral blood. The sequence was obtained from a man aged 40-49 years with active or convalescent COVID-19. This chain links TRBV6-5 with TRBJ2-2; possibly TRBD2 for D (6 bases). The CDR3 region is CASSYSGGTGELFF. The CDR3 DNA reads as TGTGCCAGCAGTTACTCGGGGGGCACCGGGGAGCTGTTTTTT.